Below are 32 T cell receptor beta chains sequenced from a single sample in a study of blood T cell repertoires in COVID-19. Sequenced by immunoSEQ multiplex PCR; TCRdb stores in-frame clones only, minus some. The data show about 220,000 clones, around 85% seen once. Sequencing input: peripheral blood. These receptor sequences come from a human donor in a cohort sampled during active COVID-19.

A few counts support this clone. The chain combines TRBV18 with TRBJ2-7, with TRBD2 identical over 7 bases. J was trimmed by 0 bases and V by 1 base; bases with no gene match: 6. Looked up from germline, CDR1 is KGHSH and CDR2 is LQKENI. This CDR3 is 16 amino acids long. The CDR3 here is CASSPLERTSSYEQYF. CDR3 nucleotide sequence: TGTGCCAGCTCACCACTTGAAAGGACTAGCTCCTACGAGCAGTACTTC.

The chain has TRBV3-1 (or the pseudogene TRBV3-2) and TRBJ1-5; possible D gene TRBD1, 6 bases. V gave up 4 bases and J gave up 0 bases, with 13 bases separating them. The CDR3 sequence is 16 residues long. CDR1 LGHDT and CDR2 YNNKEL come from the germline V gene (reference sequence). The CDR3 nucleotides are TGTGCCAGCAGCCGAGGAACAGGGTTTAGCAATCAGCCCCAGCATTTT. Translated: CASSRGTGFSNQPQHF.

CDR3 sequence (DNA): TGTGCCAGCGGTTGGACAAGGGGCGAGCAGCCCCAGCATTTT. Protein sequence: CASGWTRGEQPQHF. This chain joins TRBV6-2 or TRBV6-3 and TRBJ1-5; D may be TRBD1 (5 bases). The germline gives CDR1 MNHEY, CDR2 SVGEGT. The CDR3 is 14 residues long. V was pared by 8 bases and J by 7 bases, with 18 bases between.

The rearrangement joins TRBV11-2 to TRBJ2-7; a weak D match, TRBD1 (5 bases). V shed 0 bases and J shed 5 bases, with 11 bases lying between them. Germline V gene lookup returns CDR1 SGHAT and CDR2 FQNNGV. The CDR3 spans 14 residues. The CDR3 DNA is TGTGCCAGCAGCTTAGAGGGCAGGGAAAACGAGCAGTACTTC. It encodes CASSLEGRENEQYF.

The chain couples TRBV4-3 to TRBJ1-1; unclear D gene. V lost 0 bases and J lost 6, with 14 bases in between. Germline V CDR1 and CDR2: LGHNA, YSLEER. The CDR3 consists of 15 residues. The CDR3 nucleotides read TGCGCCAGCAGCCAAGATGGTTTAGGAGGCCCTGAAGCTTTCTTT. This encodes CASSQDGLGGPEAFF.

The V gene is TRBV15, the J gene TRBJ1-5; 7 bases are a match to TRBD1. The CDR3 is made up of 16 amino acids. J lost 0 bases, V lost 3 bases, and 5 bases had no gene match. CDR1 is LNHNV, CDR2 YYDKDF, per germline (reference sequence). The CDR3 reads CATSRGGQSSNQPQHF. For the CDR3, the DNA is TGTGCCACCAGCAGGGGGGGACAGAGTAGCAATCAGCCCCAGCATTTT.

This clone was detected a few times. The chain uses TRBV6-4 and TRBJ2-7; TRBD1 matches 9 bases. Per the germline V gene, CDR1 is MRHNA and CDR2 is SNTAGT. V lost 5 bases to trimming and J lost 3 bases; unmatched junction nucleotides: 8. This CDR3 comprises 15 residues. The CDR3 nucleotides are TGTGCCAGCAGTTTAACACAGGGGGCAGGCTACGAGCAGTACTTC. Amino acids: CASSLTQGAGYEQYF.

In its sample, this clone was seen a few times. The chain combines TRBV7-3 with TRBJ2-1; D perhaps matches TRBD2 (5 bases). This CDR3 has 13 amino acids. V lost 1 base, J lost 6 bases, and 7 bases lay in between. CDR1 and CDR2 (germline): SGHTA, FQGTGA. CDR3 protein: CASSLRGRNEQFF. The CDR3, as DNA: TGTGCCAGCAGCTTAAGAGGGCGCAATGAGCAGTTCTTC.

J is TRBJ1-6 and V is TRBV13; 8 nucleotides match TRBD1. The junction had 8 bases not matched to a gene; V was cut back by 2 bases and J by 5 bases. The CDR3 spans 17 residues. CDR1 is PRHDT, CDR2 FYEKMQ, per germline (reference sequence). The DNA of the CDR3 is TGTGCCAGCAGCTTAAGAAGGACAGGGCCGAATAATTCACCCCTCCACTTT. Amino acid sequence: CASSLRRTGPNNSPLHF. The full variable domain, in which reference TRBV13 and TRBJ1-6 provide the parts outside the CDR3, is AAGVIQSPRHLIKEKRETATLKCYPIPRHDTVYWYQQGPGQDPQFLISFYEKMQSDKGSIPDRFSAQQFSDYHSELNMSSLELGDSALYFCASSLRRTGPNNSPLHFGNGTRLTVT.

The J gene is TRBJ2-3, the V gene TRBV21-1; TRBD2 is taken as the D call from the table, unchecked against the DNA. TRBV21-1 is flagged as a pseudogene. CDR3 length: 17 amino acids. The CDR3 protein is CASSPAPLAGPSDTQYF. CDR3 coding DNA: TGTGCCAGCAGCCCGGCCCCACTAGCGGGACCCTCAGATACGCAGTATTTT.

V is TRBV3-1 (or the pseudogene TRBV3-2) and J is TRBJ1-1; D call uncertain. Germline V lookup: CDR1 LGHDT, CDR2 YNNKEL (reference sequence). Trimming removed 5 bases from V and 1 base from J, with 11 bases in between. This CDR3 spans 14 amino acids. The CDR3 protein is CASSKEDRNTEAFF. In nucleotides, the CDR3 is TGTGCCAGCAGCAAGGAGGACCGGAACACTGAAGCTTTCTTT.

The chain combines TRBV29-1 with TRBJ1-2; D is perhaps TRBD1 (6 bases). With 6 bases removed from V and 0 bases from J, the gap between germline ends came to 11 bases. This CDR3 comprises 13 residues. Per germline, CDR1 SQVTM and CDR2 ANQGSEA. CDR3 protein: CSVGTGTNYGYTF. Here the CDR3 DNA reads TGCAGCGTAGGAACAGGGACTAACTATGGCTACACCTTC.

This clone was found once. The CDR3, as DNA: TGTGCCAGCAGTCCTAGCGGGACCTTTTCCTACGAGCAGTACTTC. Amino acid sequence: CASSPSGTFSYEQYF. V usage is TRBV28 and J usage is TRBJ2-7; 9 nucleotides agree with TRBD2. CDR3 length: 15 residues. J gave up 1 base and V 5 bases, and 6 bases lay outside the gene matches. Germline V gives CDR1 MDHEN, CDR2 SYDVKM.

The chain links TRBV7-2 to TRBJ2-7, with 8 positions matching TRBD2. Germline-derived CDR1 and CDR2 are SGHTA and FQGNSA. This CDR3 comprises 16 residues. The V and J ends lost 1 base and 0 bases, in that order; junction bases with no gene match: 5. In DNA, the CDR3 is TGTGCCAGCAGCTTAGTGGCGGGGGGCCCCTCCTACGAGCAGTACTTC. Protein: CASSLVAGGPSYEQYF.

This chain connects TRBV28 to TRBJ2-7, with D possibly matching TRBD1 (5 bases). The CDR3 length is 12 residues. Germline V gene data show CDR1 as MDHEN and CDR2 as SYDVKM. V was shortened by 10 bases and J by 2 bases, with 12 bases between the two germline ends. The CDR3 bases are TGTGCCACGACAGACCCCCCCTACGAGCAGTACTTC. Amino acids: CATTDPPYEQYF.

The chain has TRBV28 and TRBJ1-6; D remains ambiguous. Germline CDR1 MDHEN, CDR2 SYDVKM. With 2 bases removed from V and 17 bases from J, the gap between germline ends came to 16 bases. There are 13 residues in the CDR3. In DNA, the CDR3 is TGTGCCAGCAGTTTACCCGGCATCGAGGGAGTCCACTTT. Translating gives CASSLPGIEGVHF.

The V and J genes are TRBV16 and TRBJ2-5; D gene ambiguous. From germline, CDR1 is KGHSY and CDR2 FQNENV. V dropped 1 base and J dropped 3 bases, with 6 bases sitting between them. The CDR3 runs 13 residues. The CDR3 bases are TGTGCCAGCAGCCAATTCAGTAAAGAGACCCAGTACTTC. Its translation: CASSQFSKETQYF.

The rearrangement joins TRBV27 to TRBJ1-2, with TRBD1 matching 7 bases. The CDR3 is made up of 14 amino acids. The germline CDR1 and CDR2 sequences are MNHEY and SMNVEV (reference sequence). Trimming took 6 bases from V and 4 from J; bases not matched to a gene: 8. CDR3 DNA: TGTGCCAGCAGACCCGGACAGGATAGCTATGGCTACACCTTC. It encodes CASRPGQDSYGYTF.

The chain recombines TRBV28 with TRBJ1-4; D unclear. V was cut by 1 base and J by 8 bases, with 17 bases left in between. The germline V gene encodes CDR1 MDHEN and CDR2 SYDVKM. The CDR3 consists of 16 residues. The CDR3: CASSLSGRSLGEKLFF. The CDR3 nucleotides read TGTGCCAGCAGTTTATCTGGGAGGTCGCTCGGGGAAAAACTGTTTTTT.

The CDR3 is CASSFPGQAQGYGYTF. The CDR3, as DNA: TGTGCCAGCAGTTTCCCGGGACAGGCGCAGGGATATGGCTACACCTTC. This sequence joins TRBV6-2 or TRBV6-3 and TRBJ1-2; 8 nucleotides align to TRBD1. Germline CDR1 MNHEY, CDR2 SVGEGT. The CDR3 runs to 16 residues. The ends lost 4 bases at V and 5 bases at J; junction bases unmatched: 12.

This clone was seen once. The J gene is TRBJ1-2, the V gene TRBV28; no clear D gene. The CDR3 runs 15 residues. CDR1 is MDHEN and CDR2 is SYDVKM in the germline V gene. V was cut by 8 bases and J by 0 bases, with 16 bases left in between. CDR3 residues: CASSPSRSPNYGYTF. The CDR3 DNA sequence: TGTGCCAGCTCCCCCTCCAGATCCCCTAACTATGGCTACACCTTC.

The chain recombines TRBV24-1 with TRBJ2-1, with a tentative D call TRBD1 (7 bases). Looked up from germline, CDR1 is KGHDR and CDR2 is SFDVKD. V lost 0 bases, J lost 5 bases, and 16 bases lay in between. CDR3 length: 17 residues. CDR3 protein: CATSDLGGQGVDNEQFF. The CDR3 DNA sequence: TGTGCCACCAGTGATTTGGGGGGGCAGGGGGTCGACAATGAGCAGTTCTTC.

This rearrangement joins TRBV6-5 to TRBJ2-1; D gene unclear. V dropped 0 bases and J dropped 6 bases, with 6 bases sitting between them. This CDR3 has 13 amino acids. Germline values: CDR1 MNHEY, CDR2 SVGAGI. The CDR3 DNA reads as TGTGCCAGCAGTTACTCGCGAGTCAATGAGCAGTTCTTC. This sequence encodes CASSYSRVNEQFF.

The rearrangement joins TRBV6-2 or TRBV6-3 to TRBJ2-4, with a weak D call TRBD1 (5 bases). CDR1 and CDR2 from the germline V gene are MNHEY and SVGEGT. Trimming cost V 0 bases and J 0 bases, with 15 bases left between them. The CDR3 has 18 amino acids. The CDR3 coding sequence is TGTGCCAGCAGTTACTCGAGTAAGGCAGGGCTAGCCAAAAACATTCAGTACTTC. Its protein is CASSYSSKAGLAKNIQYF.

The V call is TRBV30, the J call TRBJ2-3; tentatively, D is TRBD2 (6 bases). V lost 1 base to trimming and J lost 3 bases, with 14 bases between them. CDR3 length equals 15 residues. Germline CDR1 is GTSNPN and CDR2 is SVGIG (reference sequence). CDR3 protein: CAWSAGGSWTDTQYF. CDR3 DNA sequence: TGTGCCTGGAGTGCCGGAGGGTCTTGGACAGATACGCAGTATTTT.

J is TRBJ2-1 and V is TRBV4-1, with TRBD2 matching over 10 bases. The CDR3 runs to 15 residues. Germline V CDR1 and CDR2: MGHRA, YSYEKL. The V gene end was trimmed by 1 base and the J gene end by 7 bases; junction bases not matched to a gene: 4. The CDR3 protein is CASSQGDSGRNEQFF. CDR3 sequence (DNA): TGCGCCAGCAGCCAAGGCGATAGCGGGAGGAATGAGCAGTTCTTC.

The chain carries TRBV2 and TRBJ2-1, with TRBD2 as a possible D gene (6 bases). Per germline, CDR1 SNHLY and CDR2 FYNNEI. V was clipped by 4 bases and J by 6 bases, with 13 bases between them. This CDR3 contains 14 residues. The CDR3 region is CASSVALAANEQFF. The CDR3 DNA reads TGTGCCAGCAGTGTAGCACTAGCTGCCAATGAGCAGTTCTTC.

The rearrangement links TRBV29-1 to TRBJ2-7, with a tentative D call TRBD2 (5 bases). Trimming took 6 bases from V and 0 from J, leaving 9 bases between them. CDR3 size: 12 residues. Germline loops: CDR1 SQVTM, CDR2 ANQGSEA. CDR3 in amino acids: CSVRTDSYEQYF. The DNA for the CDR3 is TGCAGCGTCCGGACTGACTCCTACGAGCAGTACTTC.

The CDR3 reads CASRTGTGSYEQYF. CDR3 nucleotides: TGTGCCAGCAGGACCGGGACAGGGTCCTACGAGCAGTACTTC. The gene calls are TRBV2 and TRBJ2-7, with 9 bases lining up with TRBD1. Germline-derived CDR1 and CDR2 are SNHLY and FYNNEI. With 6 bases clipped from V and 1 base from J, the junction kept 4 bases outside the gene matches. CDR3 size: 14 residues.

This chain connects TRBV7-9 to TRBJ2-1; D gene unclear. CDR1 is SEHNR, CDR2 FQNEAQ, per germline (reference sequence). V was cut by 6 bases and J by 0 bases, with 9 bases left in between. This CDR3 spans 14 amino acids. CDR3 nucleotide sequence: TGTGCCAGCAGTACTGCCTACTCCTACAATGAGCAGTTCTTC. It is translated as CASSTAYSYNEQFF.

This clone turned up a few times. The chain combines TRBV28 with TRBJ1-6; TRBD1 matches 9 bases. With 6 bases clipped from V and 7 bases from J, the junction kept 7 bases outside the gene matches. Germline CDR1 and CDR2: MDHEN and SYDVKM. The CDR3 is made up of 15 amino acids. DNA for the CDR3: TGTGCCAGCAGACCCTCGACAGGGGGAAATTCACCCCTCCACTTT. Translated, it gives CASRPSTGGNSPLHF.

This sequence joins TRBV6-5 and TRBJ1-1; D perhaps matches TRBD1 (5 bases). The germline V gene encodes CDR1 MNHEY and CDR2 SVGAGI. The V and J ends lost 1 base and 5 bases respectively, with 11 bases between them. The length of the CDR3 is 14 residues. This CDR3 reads CASSYFDRGTEAFF. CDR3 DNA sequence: TGTGCCAGCAGTTACTTCGACCGGGGGACTGAAGCTTTCTTT.